This T cell receptor beta chain was captured in a study of tumor and adjacent non-tumor tissue in lung cancer. Three rounds of nested PCR, following a modified ARM-PCR protocol, produced the TCRbeta library. Via MiXCR, TCRdb re-called the multiplex PCR reads, giving one row per CDR3 protein. This repertoire shows tens of thousands of distinct CDR3 sequences, 76% found once; its top ten account for under 40%. A word on this clonotype: A clone one base away is much larger, so this may be a read error.

The template was RNA from unsorted bulk tissue. This non-tumor lung sample came from over 3 cm beyond the tumor edge. This CDR3 spans 13 amino acids. V was shortened by 7 bases and J by 12 bases, with 18 bases between the two germline ends. The sequencing sample was made of distant non-tumor lung tissue. This chain links TRBV12-3 or TRBV12-4 with TRBJ1-4; D remains ambiguous. The source is a man aged 65 to 79 with non-small cell lung cancer. The DNA of the CDR3 is TGTGCCAGCATTTTCTCTCAGGAGCCCGAACTGTTTTTT. Protein: CASIFSQEPELFF.